This is a list of T cell receptor beta chains from one sample in a study of blood T cell repertoires in COVID-19. Libraries were prepared by immunoSEQ multiplex PCR; TCRdb keeps only in-frame clonotypes and omits some of them. This sample has around 250,000 clones, with roughly nine tenths found just once. The sequenced sample consisted of peripheral blood. These receptors originate from a man aged 55-75 years with acute or convalescent COVID-19. CDR3s include the opening cysteine and the closing phenylalanine or tryptophan. The D gene is left open where the match is weak. Size values are once, few and many counts, or a class for expanded clones, and some rows have none.

>17|TRBV5-1|TRBD2|TRBJ2-1|-
CASSLGTSGSVSNEQFF
TGCGCCAGCAGCTTAGGGACTAGCGGGTCCGTGAGCAATGAGCAGTTCTTC
>14|TRBV6-5|-|TRBJ2-7|-
CASTKGTRAYEQYF
TGTGCCAGCACTAAGGGGACACGAGCCTACGAGCAGTACTTC
>13|TRBV4-3|-|TRBJ1-2|-
CASSQALQFGYTF
TGCGCCAGCAGCCAAGCCCTCCAGTTTGGCTACACCTTC
>15|TRBV6-5|TRBD1|TRBJ2-5|few
CASRRTGGRQETQYF
TGTGCCAGCAGGAGGACAGGGGGTAGACAAGAGACCCAGTACTTC
>15|TRBV30|TRBD1|TRBJ1-2|-
CAWSADRGFAYGYTF
TGTGCCTGGAGTGCGGACAGGGGGTTCGCCTATGGCTACACCTTC
>16|TRBV9|TRBD1|TRBJ1-2|-
CASSTQSRGAGYGYTF
TGTGCCAGCAGCACCCAGAGCAGGGGGGCGGGCTATGGCTACACCTTC
>13|TRBV2|TRBD1|TRBJ2-7|-
CASSPDRGDEQYF
TGTGCCAGCAGCCCAGACAGGGGAGACGAGCAGTACTTC
>13|TRBV7-9|-|TRBJ1-1|-
CASSVDFDTEAFF
TGTGCCAGCAGCGTCGACTTCGACACTGAAGCTTTCTTT
>15|TRBV6-2/TRBV6-3|-|TRBJ1-5|-
CASSGDRLRNQPQHF
TGTGCCAGCAGTGGCGACAGGTTGCGCAATCAGCCCCAGCATTTT
>15|TRBV5-1|TRBD1|TRBJ1-2|-
CASSLFGQGAGGYTF
TGCGCCAGCAGCTTGTTTGGGCAGGGGGCTGGTGGCTACACCTTC
>15|TRBV29-1|-|TRBJ1-5|-
CSVVYGGVGNQPQHF
TGCAGCGTTGTTTACGGGGGGGTGGGCAATCAGCCCCAGCATTTT
>14|TRBV19|TRBD1|TRBJ1-5|-
CASSIRQGGWPQHF
TGTGCCAGTAGCATCCGACAGGGAGGTTGGCCCCAGCATTTT
>17|TRBV14|TRBD2|TRBJ2-3|-
CASSQDSWTSGTDTQYF
TGTGCCAGCAGCCAAGATAGTTGGACTAGCGGCACAGATACGCAGTATTTT
>15|TRBV7-6|TRBD2|TRBJ2-1|-
CASSLAATSGLEQFF
TGTGCCAGCAGCTTAGCGGCGACTAGCGGTCTGGAGCAGTTCTTC
>14|TRBV7-3|TRBD2|TRBJ2-1|-
CASSFSGSYNEQFF
TGTGCCAGCAGCTTCAGCGGGAGCTACAATGAGCAGTTCTTC
>14|TRBV7-9|-|TRBJ2-3|-
CASSLVRGLDTQYF
TGTGCCAGCAGCTTAGTTAGGGGGTTAGATACGCAGTATTTT
>14|TRBV21-1|-|TRBJ2-5|-
CASSNGQNQETQYF
TGTGCCAGCAGCAATGGGCAGAACCAAGAGACCCAGTACTTC
>15|TRBV28|TRBD2|TRBJ2-7|-
CASRLTSGSSYEQYF
TGTGCCAGCAGGCTCACTAGCGGGAGCTCCTACGAGCAGTACTTC
>14|TRBV30|TRBD2|TRBJ2-5|-
CAWSLAGAQETQYF
TGTGCCTGGAGTCTAGCGGGAGCTCAAGAGACCCAGTACTTC
>18|TRBV7-2|-|TRBJ2-1|-
CASRQWTGVGAGGNEQFF
TGTGCCAGCAGACAGTGGACAGGGGTAGGAGCGGGAGGGAATGAGCAGTTCTTC
>16|TRBV2|-|TRBJ2-2|-
CASSEWGPQGGGELFF
TGTGCCAGCAGTGAATGGGGACCTCAAGGGGGCGGGGAGCTGTTTTTT
>14|TRBV9|-|TRBJ1-3|-
CASSARTAGNTIYF
TGTGCCAGCAGCGCTCGGACAGCTGGAAACACCATATATTTT
>14|TRBV28|-|TRBJ1-2|-
CASSLVEDFNGYTF
TGTGCCAGCAGTTTAGTCGAGGACTTCAATGGCTACACCTTC